The T cell receptor (beta chain) described here comes from a study of cytomegalovirus exposure and HLA in healthy donors. Study in general: Ancestry clustering placed 70% to 85% of some 400 genotyped donors in the Caucasian-associated cluster. Study-wide results and caveats: Approximately 160 TCR beta chains were listed as cytomegalovirus-associated. Follow-up analysis seemed to connect common viral pathogens with several of the most significant clusters identified.

The CDR3 loop spans 14 amino acids. Germline assignment: CDR1 SGHTA and CDR2 FQGTGA. V was pared by 3 bases and J by 4 bases, with 10 bases between. Remarks on this clone: Its antigen is not known.

The PCR used 60 Vbeta and 13 Jbeta primers. The method was immunoSEQ multiplex PCR; TCRdb's version includes in-frame clones alone and lacks a portion of them. Of about 120,000 clones in the sample, roughly 83% are singletons; the top ten hold approximately 4%. The chain recombines TRBV7-3 with TRBJ2-1, with a possible D match to TRBD1 (5 bases). Source material: PBMCs. This clonotype was sampled from a man aged 30 to 45 in good health and CMV-seropositive. CDR3 in DNA: TGTGCCAGCAGCTTCAACCAGGGATACAATGAGCAGTTCTTC. Amino acid sequence: CASSFNQGYNEQFF.